This TCR beta chain was captured by sequencing in a study of T-cell reconstitution after alpha-beta-depleted transplantation in children. Unique molecular identifiers tagged the TCRbeta library. TCRdb re-called the PCR reads through MiXCR, storing one row per CDR3 protein. In the table there are some 500,000 distinct CDR3 sequences, about 18% of which are singletons. Germline CDR1 SNHLY, CDR2 FYNNEI. Germline trimming cut 4 bases from V and 3 bases from J; bases unmatched to any gene: 8. This CDR3 has 15 residues. This sequence was found in a human donor who donated a stem cell graft to a child with acute lymphoblastic leukemia. The rearrangement joins TRBV2 to TRBJ2-7, with 8 bases that match TRBD2. The sample was PBMCs from the stem cell graft donor, taken from the stem cell graft. In nucleotides, the CDR3 is TGTGCCAGCAGTGGCAGACTAGCGCCAAGCTACGAGCAGTACTTC. As protein: CASSGRLAPSYEQYF.